Listed below are T cell receptor beta chains from one sample, sequenced in a study of blood T cells in healthy people across ages. Via MiXCR, TCRdb re-called the 5' RACE reads, giving one row per CDR3 protein. There are approximately 1.5 million distinct CDR3 sequences in the sample; roughly 30% occur only once, and over 9% lies in the top ten. Sequenced input: blood. The source of these receptors is a young woman in good health. CDR3s include the opening cysteine and the closing phenylalanine or tryptophan. The order of the fields is CDR3 DNA, CDR3 protein, D gene, V gene, CDR3 length, J gene, clone size. The D gene is left open where the match is weak. Clone size is stated in some rows and not others, as once, few, many or a class when expanded.

CDR3nt: TGTGCCACCTCAAAGGGGGTTCGAGAGACCCAGTACTTC; CDR3aa: CATSKGVRETQYF; d_gene: -; v_gene: TRBV3-1; len: 13; j_gene: TRBJ2-5; abundance: -
CDR3nt: TGTGCCAGCAGCCAAACTAGCGGGGGGGCTCACAATGAGCAGTTCTTC; CDR3aa: CASSQTSGGAHNEQFF; d_gene: TRBD2; v_gene: TRBV3-1; len: 16; j_gene: TRBJ2-1; abundance: few
CDR3nt: TGTGCCTGGAGTGTACGGGGGTTCAGACAGACATACCAAGAGACCCAGTACTTC; CDR3aa: CAWSVRGFRQTYQETQYF; d_gene: -; v_gene: TRBV30; len: 18; j_gene: TRBJ2-5; abundance: few
CDR3nt: TGCGCCAGCAGCTCAGGGATTAGCACAGATACGCAGTATTTT; CDR3aa: CASSSGISTDTQYF; d_gene: -; v_gene: TRBV5-1; len: 14; j_gene: TRBJ2-3; abundance: -
CDR3nt: TGTGCCAGCAGAGTTACAGGCGGGAGTAAAAATGAGCAGTTCTTC; CDR3aa: CASRVTGGSKNEQFF; d_gene: TRBD2; v_gene: TRBV28; len: 15; j_gene: TRBJ2-1; abundance: -
CDR3nt: TGTGCCAGCAGTTTAGATCTTGCTCTGCCCGAGCAGTACTTC; CDR3aa: CASSLDLALPEQYF; d_gene: -; v_gene: TRBV12-3/TRBV12-4; len: 14; j_gene: TRBJ2-7; abundance: -
CDR3nt: TGCGCCAGCAGCCAACAGCCGGGACAGGGCAACTATGGCTACACCTTC; CDR3aa: CASSQQPGQGNYGYTF; d_gene: TRBD1; v_gene: TRBV4-1; len: 16; j_gene: TRBJ1-2; abundance: many
CDR3nt: TGTGCCACCAGCAGAGTCGGGTTGAATCAGCCCCAGCATTTT; CDR3aa: CATSRVGLNQPQHF; d_gene: -; v_gene: TRBV15; len: 14; j_gene: TRBJ1-5; abundance: -
CDR3nt: TGCAGCGCTCAGAGGTTCGACAAAGGGGAACGCACTGAAGCTTTCTTT; CDR3aa: CSAQRFDKGERTEAFF; d_gene: -; v_gene: TRBV29-1; len: 16; j_gene: TRBJ1-1; abundance: -
CDR3nt: TGTGCCAGTAGTCCCACATCCCCTGGCGATGGCTACACCTTC; CDR3aa: CASSPTSPGDGYTF; d_gene: -; v_gene: TRBV19; len: 14; j_gene: TRBJ1-2; abundance: -
CDR3nt: TGCAGTGCTAGAGATCAATCCGCCCATGCCTATGGCTACACCTTC; CDR3aa: CSARDQSAHAYGYTF; d_gene: -; v_gene: TRBV20-1; len: 15; j_gene: TRBJ1-2; abundance: few
CDR3nt: TGTGCCAGTAGTCCTAGCGGGTCCTTCTCCTACGAGCAGTACTTC; CDR3aa: CASSPSGSFSYEQYF; d_gene: TRBD2; v_gene: TRBV19; len: 15; j_gene: TRBJ2-7; abundance: -
CDR3nt: TGTGCCTGGAGTGTATTTTCCATTCAAGCGGCTTTCTTT; CDR3aa: CAWSVFSIQAAFF; d_gene: -; v_gene: TRBV30; len: 13; j_gene: TRBJ1-1; abundance: -
CDR3nt: TGTGCCAGCAGTGAAGAGGGGACAGGGAATCAGCCCCAGCATTTT; CDR3aa: CASSEEGTGNQPQHF; d_gene: TRBD1; v_gene: TRBV2; len: 15; j_gene: TRBJ1-5; abundance: -
CDR3nt: TGTGCCAGCAGCGTAGGACAGGGGGCAACATATGGCTACACCTTC; CDR3aa: CASSVGQGATYGYTF; d_gene: TRBD1; v_gene: TRBV9; len: 15; j_gene: TRBJ1-2; abundance: -
CDR3nt: TGTGCCAGCAGCCAGGGGAGGGCCCAAGGCGAGCAGTACTTC; CDR3aa: CASSQGRAQGEQYF; d_gene: TRBD2; v_gene: TRBV3-1; len: 14; j_gene: TRBJ2-7; abundance: -
CDR3nt: TGCGCCAGCAGCCAAGGGATCCAGCGGGGGTTTCTCAATGAGCAGTTCTTC; CDR3aa: CASSQGIQRGFLNEQFF; d_gene: TRBD2; v_gene: TRBV4-1; len: 17; j_gene: TRBJ2-1; abundance: -
CDR3nt: TGCGCCAGCAGCCAAACCAGGGGGGCCACCTATGGCTACACCTTC; CDR3aa: CASSQTRGATYGYTF; d_gene: TRBD1; v_gene: TRBV4-1; len: 15; j_gene: TRBJ1-2; abundance: many
CDR3nt: TGTGCCAGCAGTTTGGAACTAGCGGGAACAGATGCGCAGTATTTT; CDR3aa: CASSLELAGTDAQYF; d_gene: TRBD2; v_gene: TRBV12-3/TRBV12-4; len: 15; j_gene: TRBJ2-3; abundance: -
CDR3nt: TGTGCCACCCAGACCGACTTGGGTACGCAGTATTTT; CDR3aa: CATQTDLGTQYF; d_gene: -; v_gene: TRBV24-1; len: 12; j_gene: TRBJ2-3; abundance: few
CDR3nt: TGTGCCAGCAGTGATACTGGGGCCAACGTCCTGACTTTC; CDR3aa: CASSDTGANVLTF; d_gene: -; v_gene: TRBV7-9; len: 13; j_gene: TRBJ2-6; abundance: -
CDR3nt: TGTGCCAGCAGCGGCCGGGGGGGGACAGGGGGCGATTTATCTGAAGCTTTCTTT; CDR3aa: CASSGRGGTGGDLSEAFF; d_gene: TRBD1; v_gene: TRBV9; len: 18; j_gene: TRBJ1-1; abundance: -
CDR3nt: TGTACCAGCAGTTCCATACTCAATGAGCAGTTCTTC; CDR3aa: CTSSSILNEQFF; d_gene: -; v_gene: TRBV12-3/TRBV12-4; len: 12; j_gene: TRBJ2-1; abundance: -
CDR3nt: TGTGCCAGTAGTATGGGCCGTCGGGAGACCCAGTACTTC; CDR3aa: CASSMGRRETQYF; d_gene: -; v_gene: TRBV19; len: 13; j_gene: TRBJ2-5; abundance: -
CDR3nt: TGCGCCAGCAGCTTGAGCGGGGGCGATGGCGACGAGCAGTACTTC; CDR3aa: CASSLSGGDGDEQYF; d_gene: TRBD2; v_gene: TRBV5-1; len: 15; j_gene: TRBJ2-7; abundance: many
CDR3nt: TGTGCCAGCAGTTACTCGGGGGGCCCCACTGAAGCTTTCTTT; CDR3aa: CASSYSGGPTEAFF; d_gene: -; v_gene: TRBV6-5; len: 14; j_gene: TRBJ1-1; abundance: -
CDR3nt: TGTGCCAGCAGCGTAGACGGAAAGGGGCAAGAGACCCAGTACTTC; CDR3aa: CASSVDGKGQETQYF; d_gene: -; v_gene: TRBV9; len: 15; j_gene: TRBJ2-5; abundance: few
CDR3nt: TGCAGTGCTAGCCCAACCACAGGGGGGGCGAGAGATACGCAGTATTTT; CDR3aa: CSASPTTGGARDTQYF; d_gene: -; v_gene: TRBV20-1; len: 16; j_gene: TRBJ2-3; abundance: -
CDR3nt: TGTGCCAGCAGGCTCCGGCTTTACAATGTGCAGTTCTTC; CDR3aa: CASRLRLYNVQFF; d_gene: -; v_gene: TRBV2; len: 13; j_gene: TRBJ2-1; abundance: -
CDR3nt: TGTGCCATCACGCTGGGGATCTCTGGGGCCAACGTCCTGACTTTC; CDR3aa: CAITLGISGANVLTF; d_gene: -; v_gene: TRBV10-3; len: 15; j_gene: TRBJ2-6; abundance: many
CDR3nt: TGTGCCAGCAGTTTAAGTGCGGGAGTTAGCGATGAGCAGTTCTTC; CDR3aa: CASSLSAGVSDEQFF; d_gene: TRBD2; v_gene: TRBV28; len: 15; j_gene: TRBJ2-1; abundance: -
CDR3nt: TGTGCCAGCAGTTTAGGGACATCCATCTCCGCCAACGTCCTGACTTTC; CDR3aa: CASSLGTSISANVLTF; d_gene: -; v_gene: TRBV27; len: 16; j_gene: TRBJ2-6; abundance: few
CDR3nt: TGTGCCAGCAGCGTAGGGCTAGCGGGAGATTTGATTCCAGATACGCAGTATTTT; CDR3aa: CASSVGLAGDLIPDTQYF; d_gene: TRBD2; v_gene: TRBV9; len: 18; j_gene: TRBJ2-3; abundance: -
CDR3nt: TGCAGTGTTGCGGACAGAGAGAACACTGAAGCTTTCTTT; CDR3aa: CSVADRENTEAFF; d_gene: -; v_gene: TRBV20-1; len: 13; j_gene: TRBJ1-1; abundance: -
CDR3nt: TGTGCCAGCAGCAATACGTACAATGAGCAGTTCTTC; CDR3aa: CASSNTYNEQFF; d_gene: -; v_gene: TRBV9; len: 12; j_gene: TRBJ2-1; abundance: few
CDR3nt: TGTGCCAGCAGCGTAGGTACGGGGACAGGGTTTGCCGAGCAGTACTTC; CDR3aa: CASSVGTGTGFAEQYF; d_gene: TRBD1; v_gene: TRBV9; len: 16; j_gene: TRBJ2-7; abundance: few
CDR3nt: TGCGCCAGCAGCCAGGAGATAGGTATCTCTACCGGGGAGCTGTTTTTT; CDR3aa: CASSQEIGISTGELFF; d_gene: -; v_gene: TRBV4-1; len: 16; j_gene: TRBJ2-2; abundance: -
CDR3nt: TGTGCCAGCAGCGTAGTAGGAGCGGGGGGGGAAGAGACCCAGTACTTC; CDR3aa: CASSVVGAGGEETQYF; d_gene: TRBD2; v_gene: TRBV9; len: 16; j_gene: TRBJ2-5; abundance: -
CDR3nt: TGCGCCAGCAACCCGACAGCTGGGGCCAACGTCCTGACTTTC; CDR3aa: CASNPTAGANVLTF; d_gene: -; v_gene: TRBV5-1; len: 14; j_gene: TRBJ2-6; abundance: few
CDR3nt: TGTACCAGCAACGGAGGTGAAAAACTGTTTTTT; CDR3aa: CTSNGGEKLFF; d_gene: -; v_gene: TRBV2; len: 11; j_gene: TRBJ1-4; abundance: -
CDR3nt: TGTGCCAGCAGCGCGGACAGGAACACTGAAGCTTTCTTT; CDR3aa: CASSADRNTEAFF; d_gene: -; v_gene: TRBV6-1; len: 13; j_gene: TRBJ1-1; abundance: many
CDR3nt: TGTACCAGCAGAGCTGCCCACTATGGCTACACCTTC; CDR3aa: CTSRAAHYGYTF; d_gene: -; v_gene: TRBV7-8; len: 12; j_gene: TRBJ1-2; abundance: -
CDR3nt: TGCAGCGTTGAAGTTCACGGGGGCACTGAAGCTTTCTTT; CDR3aa: CSVEVHGGTEAFF; d_gene: -; v_gene: TRBV29-1; len: 13; j_gene: TRBJ1-1; abundance: few
CDR3nt: TGTGCCAGCAGTTATCGGTACGAGCGGTACTTC; CDR3aa: CASSYRYERYF; d_gene: -; v_gene: TRBV6-5; len: 11; j_gene: TRBJ2-7; abundance: -
CDR3nt: TGTGCCAGCAGCTTAGGGGACAGAAATCAAGAGACCCAGTACTTC; CDR3aa: CASSLGDRNQETQYF; d_gene: TRBD1; v_gene: TRBV7-9; len: 15; j_gene: TRBJ2-5; abundance: -
CDR3nt: TGCAGCGCCCGGGACAGGGTAGGTTGGAACTACGAGCAGTACTTC; CDR3aa: CSARDRVGWNYEQYF; d_gene: TRBD1; v_gene: TRBV29-1; len: 15; j_gene: TRBJ2-7; abundance: few
CDR3nt: TGCAGTGCTAGGGACCGGGACAGGGATGCCTACGAGCAGTACTTC; CDR3aa: CSARDRDRDAYEQYF; d_gene: TRBD1; v_gene: TRBV20-1; len: 15; j_gene: TRBJ2-7; abundance: -
CDR3nt: TGTGCCAGCAGTTTCTTCTTCCCCGGGTCACCCAGCTCCTACAATGAGCAGTTCTTC; CDR3aa: CASSFFFPGSPSSYNEQFF; d_gene: -; v_gene: TRBV27; len: 19; j_gene: TRBJ2-1; abundance: -
CDR3nt: TGCAGTGCTAGTGAGAGAAGACCCTACGAGCAGTACTTC; CDR3aa: CSASERRPYEQYF; d_gene: -; v_gene: TRBV20-1; len: 13; j_gene: TRBJ2-7; abundance: -
CDR3nt: TGCAGTGCTAGAACGCCCCTTTCCTACAATGAGCAGTACTTC; CDR3aa: CSARTPLSYNEQYF; d_gene: -; v_gene: TRBV20-1; len: 14; j_gene: TRBJ2-7; abundance: -
CDR3nt: TGTGCCAGCAGTGCCGGGACTAGCGGGGGGTTCGGGACCCAGTACTTC; CDR3aa: CASSAGTSGGFGTQYF; d_gene: TRBD2; v_gene: TRBV25-1; len: 16; j_gene: TRBJ2-5; abundance: -
CDR3nt: TGTGCCAGCAGCTTCTCGGGACAGGGAATATACGAGCAGTACTTC; CDR3aa: CASSFSGQGIYEQYF; d_gene: TRBD1; v_gene: TRBV11-2; len: 15; j_gene: TRBJ2-7; abundance: -
CDR3nt: TGTGCCAGCAGTCGAGGGTACAGGGACACAGATACGCAGTATTTT; CDR3aa: CASSRGYRDTDTQYF; d_gene: -; v_gene: TRBV6-5; len: 15; j_gene: TRBJ2-3; abundance: -
CDR3nt: TGCAGCGTTGAAACTAGAAACTACAATGAGCAGTTCTTC; CDR3aa: CSVETRNYNEQFF; d_gene: -; v_gene: TRBV29-1; len: 13; j_gene: TRBJ2-1; abundance: many